The rows below give T cell receptor beta chains drawn from one sample of a study of cytomegalovirus exposure and HLA in healthy donors. Assay used: immunoSEQ multiplex PCR; TCRdb lists only in-frame clones, some missing. The table includes under 150,000 clones, about four fifths detected once. The sample taken for sequencing was PBMCs. These receptors all stem from a man aged 25 to 40 in good health and CMV-seronegative. Each CDR3 is given without its conserved first and last residue. Rows may omit the clone size; those that give it use once, few, many or a size class.

CDR3 protein,J gene,V gene,clone size
ASSRTGVRQPQH,TRBJ1-5,TRBV27,once
ASSTTGNTEAF,TRBJ1-1,TRBV28,-
ATSRGAGGGVDEQF,TRBJ2-1,TRBV15,-
ASSFRDRVFGNTIY,TRBJ1-3,TRBV5-8,once
ASSGGTGGYGYT,TRBJ1-2,TRBV6-5,-
SVGGDYEQY,TRBJ2-7,TRBV29-1,-
ASSDAVWPGKETQY,TRBJ2-5,TRBV10-2,few
ASSLESTGGAF,TRBJ1-1,TRBV7-9,-
SPGGHRGPNTEAF,TRBJ1-1,TRBV29-1,-
ASSQSRLAGAYGTQY,TRBJ2-5,TRBV7-2,-
ASRPGQGARDTEAF,TRBJ1-1,TRBV10-2,-
ASTGQGGTEAF,TRBJ1-1,TRBV18,-
ASSPGDSNQPQH,TRBJ1-5,TRBV7-9,few
ASSLAAGSYEQY,TRBJ2-7,TRBV28,-
ASSEQGQETQY,TRBJ2-5,TRBV6-1,once
ASSSPPRRTDTQY,TRBJ2-3,TRBV28,-
AISETGINYGYT,TRBJ1-2,TRBV10-3,-
ASSLGTATNEKLF,TRBJ1-4,TRBV5-6,-
ASSVASQETQY,TRBJ2-5,TRBV9,-
ASSLYGTGVNTGELF,TRBJ2-2,TRBV28,-
ASSFRGSTDTQY,TRBJ2-3,TRBV5-1,-
ASSEAGLSYEQY,TRBJ2-7,TRBV6-1,-
AWSVRITGGFQPQH,TRBJ1-5,TRBV30,-
ASRGASGGLQETQY,TRBJ2-5,TRBV28,-
ASSPRPGTSGEWAYEQY,TRBJ2-7,TRBV5-1,-
ASSLMAGDINIGGYT,TRBJ1-2,TRBV5-6,-
ATSREGGGGPYEQY,TRBJ2-7,TRBV15,-
ASNLGTGGYT,TRBJ1-2,TRBV5-8,many
ASGLITGTSGRNTGELF,TRBJ2-2,TRBV12-5,-